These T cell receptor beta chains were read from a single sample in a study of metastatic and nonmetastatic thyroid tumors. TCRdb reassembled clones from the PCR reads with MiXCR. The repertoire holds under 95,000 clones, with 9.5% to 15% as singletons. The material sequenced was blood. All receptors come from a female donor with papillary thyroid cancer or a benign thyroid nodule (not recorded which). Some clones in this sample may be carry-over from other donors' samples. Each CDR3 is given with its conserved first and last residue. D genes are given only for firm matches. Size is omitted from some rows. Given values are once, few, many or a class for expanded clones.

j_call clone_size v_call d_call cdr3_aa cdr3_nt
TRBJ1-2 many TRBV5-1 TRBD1 CASSFDRGTSYGYTF TGCGCCAGCAGCTTTGACAGGGGGACTTCCTATGGCTACACCTTC
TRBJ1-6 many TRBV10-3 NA CAISGTGSSYNSPLHF TGTGCCATCAGTGGAACAGGGAGCTCCTATAATTCACCCCTCCACTTT
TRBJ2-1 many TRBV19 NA CASSIRQQQFF TGTGCCAGTAGTATCCGACAGCAGCAGTTCTTC
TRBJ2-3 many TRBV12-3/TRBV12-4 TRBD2 CASSFVAGVPDTQYF TGTGCCAGCAGTTTTGTAGCGGGAGTCCCAGATACGCAGTATTTT
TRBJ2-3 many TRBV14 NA CASSLQGTDTQYF TGTGCCAGCAGCTTACAGGGCACAGATACGCAGTATTTT
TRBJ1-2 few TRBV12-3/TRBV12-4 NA CASSPCDVRHGYTF TGTGCCAGCAGCCCGTGTGACGTGCGTCATGGCTACACCTTC
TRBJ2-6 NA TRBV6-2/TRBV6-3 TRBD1 CASSRQGSGSNFLTF TGTGCCAGCAGTCGACAGGGTTCTGGGTCCAACTTCCTGACTTTC
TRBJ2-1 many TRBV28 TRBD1 CATRTGGRGWGTYNEQFF TGTGCCACTAGGACAGGGGGCAGGGGCTGGGGGACCTACAATGAGCAGTTCTTC
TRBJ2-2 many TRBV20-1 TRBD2 CSANPAGVLNTGELFF TGCAGTGCTAATCCTGCGGGAGTCTTGAACACCGGGGAGCTGTTTTTT
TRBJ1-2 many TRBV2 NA CASSEARTLRGYTF TGTGCCAGCAGTGAAGCGCGTACGCTGAGGGGCTACACCTTC
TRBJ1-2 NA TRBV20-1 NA CSARTDIPPLLYGYTF TGCAGTGCTCGAACAGACATTCCACCACTCCTTTATGGCTACACCTTC
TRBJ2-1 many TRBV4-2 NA CASSQDPAIRGRGWFF TGTGCCAGCAGCCAAGATCCCGCGATCCGGGGCAGGGGCTGGTTCTTC
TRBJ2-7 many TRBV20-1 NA CSARGGFSSYEQYF TGCAGTGCTAGGGGCGGGTTTAGCTCCTACGAGCAGTACTTC
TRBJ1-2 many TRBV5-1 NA CASSLAGADGYTF TGCGCCAGCAGCTTGGCCGGGGCGGATGGCTACACCTTC
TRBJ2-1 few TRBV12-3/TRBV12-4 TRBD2 CAISTTAGALYEQFF TGTGCCATCAGTACAACAGCGGGAGCGCTTTATGAGCAGTTCTTC
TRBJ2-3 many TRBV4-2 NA CASSQVSQLVEDTQYF TGTGCCAGCAGCCAAGTTAGTCAACTAGTGGAAGATACGCAGTATTTT
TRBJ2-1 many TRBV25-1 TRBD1 CASRGTGKDNEQFF TGTGCCAGCAGGGGGACAGGGAAAGACAATGAGCAGTTCTTC
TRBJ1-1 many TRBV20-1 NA CSAWRPGGTEAFF TGCAGTGCCTGGCGACCTGGCGGGACTGAAGCTTTCTTT
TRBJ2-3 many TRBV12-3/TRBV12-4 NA CASSYPRGSSTDTQYF TGTGCCAGCAGTTACCCGAGAGGTTCTAGCACAGATACGCAGTATTTT